Detailed here is one T cell receptor (beta chain). Its antigen is unknown. The CDR3 is made up of 13 amino acids. Germline-derived CDR1 and CDR2 are SGHRS and YFSETQ. V was clipped by 4 bases and J by 4 bases, with 11 bases between them. The sample belongs to a study of CD8 T cells in Susac syndrome. Whole-study findings and limits: The study conceded that relatively few individuals underwent its TCR sequencing and HLA analysis.

RNA totalling about 0.45 to 1 ug underwent reverse transcription with random hexamers. Amplification of TCR beta CDR3 spanned 54 Vbeta and 13 Jbeta via immunoSEQ multiplex PCR. TCRdb re-called the immunoSEQ multiplex PCR reads through MiXCR, storing one row per CDR3 protein. The data show under 350,000 distinct CDR3 sequences, around 90% seen once. TCR beta was sequenced from blood CD8+ and CD4+ T cells. Negative isolation was used for CD8+ and CD4+ T cells and FACS enrichment for TEMRA cells. What was sequenced was CD4+ T cells from PBMCs. The sequence was obtained from a human donor with multiple sclerosis. The J gene is TRBJ1-2, the V gene TRBV5-1; tentative D call: TRBD1 (5 bases). The CDR3 DNA reads TGCGCCAGCAGCCCCGAGGGGCCCTATGGCTACACCTTC. It encodes CASSPEGPYGYTF.